This T cell receptor beta chain was profiled in a study of blood T cell repertoires in COVID-19. The overall study: There were acute and convalescent COVID-19 samples, and they came from the United States, Italy and Spain. The cDNA or gDNA used as material had been derived from T cells, B-cell-depleted T cells, or PBMCs.

This table comes from immunoSEQ multiplex PCR, and its TCRdb copy is limited to in-frame clones, with some not included. The sample records roughly 250,000 clones, around 90% being singletons. Residents of over 20 US areas, aged about 18 to 95 years, made up the participants. Assignments of participants to cohorts depended upon their own reported clinical history. The trim removed 2 bases at V and 6 bases at J, leaving 10 bases unmatched. CDR3 length: 17 residues. Germline loops: CDR1 MDHEN, CDR2 SYDVKM. This TCR derives from a woman in her twenties or thirties with acute COVID-19. The chain employs TRBV28 and TRBJ2-1; 10 bases are a match to TRBD2. Sequencing was performed on PBMCs or T cells enriched from blood (not recorded which). This CDR3 reads CASSLRFGAGGINEQFF. DNA for the CDR3: TGTGCCAGCAGTTTACGGTTCGGAGCGGGAGGGATCAATGAGCAGTTCTTC.